The entry below gives a single T cell receptor (beta chain) sequence along with its context. Its matching antigen is unknown. These data come from a study of cytomegalovirus exposure and HLA in healthy donors. Both 60 Vbeta primers and 13 Jbeta primers went into the PCR. The protocol was immunoSEQ multiplex PCR, while the TCRdb copy is restricted to in-frame clones and leaves out a portion. The sample consists of roughly 200,000 clones, roughly 89% of them appearing once. This CDR3 comprises 13 residues. The trim removed 7 bases at V and 0 bases at J, leaving 1 base unmatched. Germline V gene sequence: CDR1 SEHNR, CDR2 FQNEAQ (reference sequence). Notes on the study in general: Certain sequence variants were highly shared and formed a cluster, and this cluster was likely a sequencing artifact.

This TCR came from a woman under 30 in good health and CMV-seronegative. Sequenced input: PBMCs. The chain uses TRBV7-9 and TRBJ1-1, with 8 bases lining up with TRBD1. The CDR3 spells CASKTGVNTEAFF. CDR3 bases: TGTGCCAGCAAGACAGGGGTGAACACTGAAGCTTTCTTT.